This T cell receptor (beta chain) was identified in a study of shared clonotypes between healthy human individuals. Notes on the study in general: The represented genetic and exposure-history diversity was limited by the small number of donors. An expected dependence of interdonor clonotype sharing on sequencing depth was noted. The generation probabilities recorded for non-shared clonotypes fell below those of clonotypes shared by all four donors.

Germline CDR1 reads MNHNS; CDR2 reads SASEGT. This CDR3 comprises 16 residues. The V and J ends lost 0 bases and 2 bases respectively, with 13 bases between them. Details on this clone: What it binds is not known.

The assay was immunoSEQ multiplex PCR, and TCRdb's table has in-frame clones only and misses some. The sample lists roughly 2.1 million clones, more than 85% occurring once. Cells designated naive CD8 were CD45RO-negative and were positively selected for CCR7, with terminally differentiated effector memory CD45RA+ cells excluded. The V call is TRBV6-1, the J call TRBJ1-2; D unresolved. The origin of this receptor is a man aged 18 to 35 in good health. Some clones in this sample may be carry-over from other donors' samples. Sequencing was carried out using naive CD8+ T cells from PBMCs. The CDR3 DNA is TGTGCCAGCAGTGAAGCTAAGAGGCGCAAAAACTATGGCTACACCTTC. Translating gives CASSEAKRRKNYGYTF.